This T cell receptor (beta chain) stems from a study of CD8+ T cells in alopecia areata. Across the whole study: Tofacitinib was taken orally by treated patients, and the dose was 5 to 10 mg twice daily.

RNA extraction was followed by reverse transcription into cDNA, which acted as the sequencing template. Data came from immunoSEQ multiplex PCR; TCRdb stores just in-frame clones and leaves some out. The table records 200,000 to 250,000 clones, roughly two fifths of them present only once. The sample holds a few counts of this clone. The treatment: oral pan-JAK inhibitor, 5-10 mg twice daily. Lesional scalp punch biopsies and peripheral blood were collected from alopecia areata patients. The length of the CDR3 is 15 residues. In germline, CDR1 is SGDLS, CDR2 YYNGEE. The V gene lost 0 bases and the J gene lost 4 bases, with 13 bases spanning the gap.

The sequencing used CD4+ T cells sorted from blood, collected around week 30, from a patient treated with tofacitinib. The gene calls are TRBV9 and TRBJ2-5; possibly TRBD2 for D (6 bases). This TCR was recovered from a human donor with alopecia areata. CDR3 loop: CASSVVWGGLETQYF. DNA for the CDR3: TGTGCCAGCAGCGTAGTTTGGGGAGGTCTAGAGACCCAGTACTTC.